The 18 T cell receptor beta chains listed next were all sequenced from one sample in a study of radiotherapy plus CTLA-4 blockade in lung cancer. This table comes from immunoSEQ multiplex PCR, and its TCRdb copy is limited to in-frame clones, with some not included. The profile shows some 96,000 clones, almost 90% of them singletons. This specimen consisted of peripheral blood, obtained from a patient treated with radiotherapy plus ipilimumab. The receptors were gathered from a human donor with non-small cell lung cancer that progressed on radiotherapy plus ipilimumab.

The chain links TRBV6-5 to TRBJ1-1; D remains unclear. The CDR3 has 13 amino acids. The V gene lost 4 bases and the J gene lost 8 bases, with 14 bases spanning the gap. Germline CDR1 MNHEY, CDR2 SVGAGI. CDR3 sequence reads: CASSFRSPPEAFF. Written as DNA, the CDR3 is TGTGCCAGCAGTTTTCGATCCCCGCCCGAAGCTTTCTTT.

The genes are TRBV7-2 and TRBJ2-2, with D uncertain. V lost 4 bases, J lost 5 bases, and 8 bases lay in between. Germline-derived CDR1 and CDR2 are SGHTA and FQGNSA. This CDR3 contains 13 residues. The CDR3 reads CASSSGSTGELFF. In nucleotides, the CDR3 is TGTGCCAGCAGCTCCGGATCAACCGGGGAGCTGTTTTTT.

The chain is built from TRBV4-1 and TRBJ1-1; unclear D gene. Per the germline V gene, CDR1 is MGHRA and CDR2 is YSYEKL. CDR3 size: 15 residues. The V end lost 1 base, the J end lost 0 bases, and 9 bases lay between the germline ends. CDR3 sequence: CASSQVGVMNTEAFF. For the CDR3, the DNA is TGCGCCAGCAGCCAAGTCGGAGTCATGAACACTGAAGCTTTCTTT.

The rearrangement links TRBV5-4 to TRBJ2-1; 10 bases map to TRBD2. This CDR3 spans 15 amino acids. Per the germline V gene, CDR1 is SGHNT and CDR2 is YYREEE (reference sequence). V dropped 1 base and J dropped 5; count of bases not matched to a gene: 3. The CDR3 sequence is CASSLSGRVDNEQFF. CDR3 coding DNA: TGTGCCAGCAGCTTGAGCGGGAGGGTCGACAATGAGCAGTTCTTC.

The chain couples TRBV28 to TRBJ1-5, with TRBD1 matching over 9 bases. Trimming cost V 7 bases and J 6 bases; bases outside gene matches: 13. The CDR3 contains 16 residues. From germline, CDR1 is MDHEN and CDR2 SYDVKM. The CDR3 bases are TGTGCCAGCACCCCCCACCTGGGGACAGGGACTCAGCCCCAGCATTTT. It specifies CASTPHLGTGTQPQHF.

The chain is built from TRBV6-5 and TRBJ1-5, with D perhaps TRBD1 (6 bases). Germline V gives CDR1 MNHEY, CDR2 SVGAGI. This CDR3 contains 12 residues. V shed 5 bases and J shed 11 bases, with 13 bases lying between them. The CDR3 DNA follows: TGTGCCAGCAGTGACGGGGGCCGGGCCCAGCATTTT. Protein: CASSDGGRAQHF.

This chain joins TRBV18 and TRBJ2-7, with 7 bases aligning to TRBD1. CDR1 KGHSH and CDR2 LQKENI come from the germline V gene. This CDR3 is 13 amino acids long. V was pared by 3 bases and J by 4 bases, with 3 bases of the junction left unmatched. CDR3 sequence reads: CASSPGQSYEQYF. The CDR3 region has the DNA TGTGCCAGCTCACCGGGACAGAGTTACGAGCAGTACTTC.

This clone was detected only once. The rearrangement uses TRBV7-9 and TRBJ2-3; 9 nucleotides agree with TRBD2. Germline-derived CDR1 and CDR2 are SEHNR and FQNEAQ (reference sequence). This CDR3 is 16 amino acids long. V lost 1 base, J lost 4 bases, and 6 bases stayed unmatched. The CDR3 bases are TGTGCCAGCAGCTTAGGTCTAGCGGGGTCGGCAGATACGCAGTATTTT. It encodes CASSLGLAGSADTQYF.

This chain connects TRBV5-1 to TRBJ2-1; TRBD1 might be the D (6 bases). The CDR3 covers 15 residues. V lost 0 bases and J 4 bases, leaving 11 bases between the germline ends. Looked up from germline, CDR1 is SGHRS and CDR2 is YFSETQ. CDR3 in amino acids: CASSLASDSYNEQFF. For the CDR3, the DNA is TGCGCCAGCAGCTTGGCCTCGGACAGTTACAATGAGCAGTTCTTC.

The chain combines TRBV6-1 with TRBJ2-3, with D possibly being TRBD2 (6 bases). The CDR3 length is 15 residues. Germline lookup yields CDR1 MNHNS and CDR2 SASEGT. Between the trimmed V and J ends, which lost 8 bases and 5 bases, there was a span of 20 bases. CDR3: CASGLAPGVGDTQYF. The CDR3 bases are TGTGCCAGCGGTTTAGCTCCGGGGGTGGGAGATACGCAGTATTTT.

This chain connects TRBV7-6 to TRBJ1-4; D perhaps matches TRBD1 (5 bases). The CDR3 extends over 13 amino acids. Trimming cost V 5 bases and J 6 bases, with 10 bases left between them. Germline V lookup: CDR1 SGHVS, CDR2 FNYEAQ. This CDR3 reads CASSVTGDEKLFF. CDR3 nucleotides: TGTGCCAGCAGCGTTACGGGGGATGAAAAACTGTTTTTT.

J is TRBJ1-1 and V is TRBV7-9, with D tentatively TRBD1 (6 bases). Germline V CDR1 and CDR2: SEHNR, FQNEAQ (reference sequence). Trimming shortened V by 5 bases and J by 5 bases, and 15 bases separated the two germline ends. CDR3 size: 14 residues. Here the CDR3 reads CASSIDRWDTEAFF. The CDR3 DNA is TGTGCCAGCAGCATCGACAGGTGGGATACTGAAGCTTTCTTT.

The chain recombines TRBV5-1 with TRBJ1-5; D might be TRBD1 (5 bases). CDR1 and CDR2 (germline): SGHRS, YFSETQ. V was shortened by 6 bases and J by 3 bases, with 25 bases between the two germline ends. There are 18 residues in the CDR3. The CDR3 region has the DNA TGCGCCAGCAACCGCAGGGACCTCGTGTTCCGTACCAATCAGCCCCAGCATTTT. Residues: CASNRRDLVFRTNQPQHF.

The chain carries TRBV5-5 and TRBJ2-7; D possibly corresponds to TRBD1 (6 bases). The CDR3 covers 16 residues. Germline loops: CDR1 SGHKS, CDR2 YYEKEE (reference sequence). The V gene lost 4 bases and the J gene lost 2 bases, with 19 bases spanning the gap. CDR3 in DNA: TGTGCCAGCAGCACGGCAGGGGCGGTCACCACCTACGAGCAGTACTTC. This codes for CASSTAGAVTTYEQYF.

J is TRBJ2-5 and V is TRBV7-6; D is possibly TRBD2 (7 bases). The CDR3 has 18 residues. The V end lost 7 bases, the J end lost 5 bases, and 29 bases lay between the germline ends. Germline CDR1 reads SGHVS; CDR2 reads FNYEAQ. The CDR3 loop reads CASNTLIPSAGAGETQYF. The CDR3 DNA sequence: TGTGCCAGCAACACACTCATCCCCTCGGCGGGGGCCGGGGAGACCCAGTACTTC.

The CDR3 bases are TGTGCCAGTAGTGAACTAGTCTCCTACGAGCAGTACTTC. Translated: CASSELVSYEQYF. The chain uses TRBV19 and TRBJ2-7; a possible D gene is TRBD2 (5 bases). V was pared by 5 bases and J by 0 bases, with 8 bases between. The length of the CDR3 is 13 residues. CDR1 LNHDA and CDR2 SQIVND come from the germline V gene (reference sequence).

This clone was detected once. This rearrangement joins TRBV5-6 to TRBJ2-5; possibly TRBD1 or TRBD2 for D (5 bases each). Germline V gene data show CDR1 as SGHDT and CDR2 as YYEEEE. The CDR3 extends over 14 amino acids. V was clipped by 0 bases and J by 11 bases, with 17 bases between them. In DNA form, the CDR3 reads TGTGCCAGCAGCTTGGCTCCGACAGAGAGGGAGCAGTACTTC. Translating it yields CASSLAPTEREQYF.

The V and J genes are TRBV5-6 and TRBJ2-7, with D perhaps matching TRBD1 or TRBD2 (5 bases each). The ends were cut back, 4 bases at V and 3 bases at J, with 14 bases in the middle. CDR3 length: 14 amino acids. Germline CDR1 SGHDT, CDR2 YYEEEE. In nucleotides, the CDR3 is TGTGCCAGCAGCCAAGGGACCCAGGGCTACGAGCAGTACTTC. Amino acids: CASSQGTQGYEQYF.